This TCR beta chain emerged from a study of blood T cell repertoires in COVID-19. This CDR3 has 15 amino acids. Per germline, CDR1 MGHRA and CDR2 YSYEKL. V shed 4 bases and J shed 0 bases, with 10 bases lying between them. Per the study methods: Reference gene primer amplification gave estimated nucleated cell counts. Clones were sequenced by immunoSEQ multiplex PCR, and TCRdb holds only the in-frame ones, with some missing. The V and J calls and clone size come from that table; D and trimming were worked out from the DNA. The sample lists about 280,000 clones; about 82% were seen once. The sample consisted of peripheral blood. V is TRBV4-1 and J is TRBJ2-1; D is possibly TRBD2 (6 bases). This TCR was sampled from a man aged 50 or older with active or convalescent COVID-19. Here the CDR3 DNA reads TGCGCCAGCAGCCGGGACGGGAGCTCCTACAATGAGCAGTTCTTC. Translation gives CASSRDGSSYNEQFF.